This TCR beta chain was documented in a study of OX40 agonist ivuxolimab in advanced cancers. Across the whole study: Patients received the agonistic anti-OX40 (CD134) antibody ivuxolimab.

Only one count was recorded for this clone. The data were produced by immunoSEQ multiplex PCR, yet TCRdb's version contains in-frame clones alone and is incomplete. This table has fewer than 80,000 clones, 85% appearing once. The V end lost 8 bases, the J end lost 8 bases, and 16 bases lay between the germline ends. CDR1 is LNHDA, CDR2 SQIVND, per germline (reference sequence). CDR3 length: 13 amino acids. Patients with a history of autoimmune disease or on systemic immunosuppression were excluded. The sequences come from CD4+ or CD8+ T cells sorted from blood, collected in a trial of the OX40 agonist ivuxolimab. This TCR derives from an adult with an advanced solid tumor such as melanoma, head and neck, liver or kidney cancer. The chain couples TRBV19 to TRBJ2-1; a weak D match, TRBD1 (6 bases). CDR3 coding DNA: TGTGCCAGTCACCGACAACAGGGTGATGAGCAGTTCTTC. Translating it yields CASHRQQGDEQFF.